The 26 T cell receptor beta chains presented below share a single source sample, sequenced in a study of T-cell memory formation after mild COVID-19. TCRdb reprocessed the 5' RACE reads via MiXCR and lists one record per CDR3 protein. Of some 330,000 distinct CDR3 sequences listed, under 25% are singletons. Sequencing used PBMCs or a T cell subset sorted from them (not recorded which). The origin of the receptors is an adult woman who had mild COVID-19 (a few samples of this study predate the infection). Cell type and time point are not known.

The rearrangement links TRBV7-2 to TRBJ2-7, with a possible D match to TRBD1 (5 bases). The CDR3 is 15 amino acids. Germline CDR1 reads SGHTA; CDR2 reads FQGNSA. Deletions cut 5 bases from V and 3 bases from J, with 17 bases between. CDR3 residues: CASSPDLGAHYEQYF. The CDR3, as DNA: TGTGCCAGCAGCCCGGATTTAGGGGCCCACTACGAGCAGTACTTC.

This clonotype was found a few times. At one end, the junction sequence differs from germline, possibly due to a read error. V is TRBV7-8 and J is TRBJ1-1; a possible D gene is TRBD1 (6 bases). Germline V gene lookup returns CDR1 SGHVS and CDR2 FQNEAQ. The length of the CDR3 is 16 residues. The CDR3 region has the DNA TGTGCCAGCAGCCTCCGGCCGACAGGACTGAACGCTGAAGCTTTCTTT. It encodes CASSLRPTGLNAEAFF.

This clonotype was counted only a few times. V usage is TRBV2 and J usage is TRBJ2-5, with unresolved D. With 9 bases removed from V and 0 bases from J, the gap between germline ends came to 8 bases. Germline assignment: CDR1 SNHLY and CDR2 FYNNEI. The CDR3 has 12 amino acids. For the CDR3, the DNA is TGTGCCAGTCGGCAGTACCAAGAGACCCAGTACTTC. It specifies CASRQYQETQYF.

This clonotype was observed a handful of times. The V gene is TRBV7-2, the J gene TRBJ2-3; 12 nucleotides match TRBD2. Germline values: CDR1 SGHTA, CDR2 FQGNSA. This CDR3 has 15 residues. J gave up 4 bases and V 7 bases, and 6 bases lay outside the gene matches. The CDR3 coding sequence is TGTGCCAGCAAGACTAGCGGGAGTTGGGCAGATACGCAGTATTTT. This translates into CASKTSGSWADTQYF.

This clonotype has only a few counts. The chain carries TRBV7-2 and TRBJ2-3; 11 bases are shared with TRBD2. V trimming: 2 bases; J trimming: 5 bases; junction bases outside the gene matches: 0. Germline V gives CDR1 SGHTA, CDR2 FQGNSA. CDR3 size: 14 residues. For the CDR3, the DNA is TGTGCCAGCAGCTTAACTAGCGGGAGAGATACGCAGTATTTT. This encodes CASSLTSGRDTQYF.

The CDR3 sequence is CASSRQDNEQFF. CDR3 bases: TGCGCCAGCAGCCGCCAGGACAATGAGCAGTTCTTC. The V call is TRBV5-1, the J call TRBJ2-1; no clear D. V gave up 4 bases and J gave up 5 bases, with 7 bases separating them. CDR1 SGHRS and CDR2 YFSETQ come from the germline V gene. The CDR3 has 12 amino acids.

The rearrangement uses TRBV11-2 and TRBJ2-1; 10 nucleotides match TRBD2. The CDR3 runs to 17 residues. Germline V gene data show CDR1 as SGHAT and CDR2 as FQNNGV. V trimming: 1 base; J trimming: 9 bases; junction bases outside the gene matches: 12. The DNA of the CDR3 is TGTGCCAGCAGCTTAGGTTACTCCCTAGCGGGAGAGGGTGAGCAGTTCTTC. Its translation: CASSLGYSLAGEGEQFF.

This clonotype was found many times. The chain recombines TRBV7-3 with TRBJ2-3; no firm D call. CDR1 and CDR2 from the germline V gene are SGHTA and FQGTGA. The CDR3 contains 14 residues. The V end was cut by 5 bases, the J end by 2 bases, with 11 bases between. The CDR3 nucleotides read TGTGCCAGCAGCGGACGGTCCACCACAGATACGCAGTATTTT. Protein product: CASSGRSTTDTQYF.

This clonotype was observed once. The chain uses TRBV5-5 and TRBJ2-7; tentative D call: TRBD1 (6 bases). The CDR3 runs to 17 residues. The V and J ends lost 4 bases and 0 bases respectively, with 20 bases between them. From germline, CDR1 is SGHKS and CDR2 YYEKEE (reference sequence). Written as DNA, the CDR3 is TGTGCCAGCAGCGGAAAAGTAGGACAGTTAATCTCCTACGAGCAGTACTTC. It encodes CASSGKVGQLISYEQYF.

This clonotype was picked up a small number of times. The chain combines TRBV2 with TRBJ2-1; no clear D. Deletions cut 0 bases from V and 6 bases from J, with 9 bases between. This CDR3 comprises 14 residues. From germline, CDR1 is SNHLY and CDR2 FYNNEI. The CDR3 DNA reads as TGTGCCAGCAGTGAAGCCCCCGTCCGCAATGAGCAGTTCTTC. Translated: CASSEAPVRNEQFF.

V gene TRBV12-3 or TRBV12-4 combines with J gene TRBJ2-1; TRBD2 matches at 8 bases. J was trimmed by 6 bases and V by 3 bases; bases with no gene match: 7. The CDR3 spans 15 residues. The CDR3 spells CASSFSGLESNEQFF. Here the CDR3 DNA reads TGTGCCAGCAGTTTTTCGGGACTAGAGTCCAATGAGCAGTTCTTC.

CDR3 sequence (DNA): TGTGCCAGCAGCATTGGACACGCCCTGGGCACTGAAGCTTTCTTT. It specifies CASSIGHALGTEAFF. The J gene is TRBJ1-1, the V gene TRBV11-3; possible D gene TRBD1, 5 bases. V lost 5 bases and J lost 4, with 17 bases in between. The CDR3 covers 15 residues. Germline CDR1 is SGHNT and CDR2 is YENEEA.

The V gene is TRBV20-1, the J gene TRBJ1-2, with 7 bases aligning to TRBD1. There are 13 residues in the CDR3. Trimming cost V 6 bases and J 3 bases; bases outside gene matches: 7. CDR1 is DFQATT and CDR2 is SNEGSKA in the germline V gene (reference sequence). The chain's CDR3 is CSAFDREDYGYTF. The CDR3 nucleotides are TGCAGTGCGTTTGACAGGGAGGACTATGGCTACACCTTC.

This rearrangement joins TRBV28 to TRBJ1-5; 7 bases align to TRBD1. Germline CDR1 MDHEN, CDR2 SYDVKM. CDR3 size: 13 residues. V was clipped by 6 bases and J by 4 bases; unmatched bases: 3. The CDR3 region is CASRGQTNQPQHF. In nucleotides, the CDR3 is TGTGCCAGCAGGGGACAGACTAATCAGCCCCAGCATTTT.

The table lists this clonotype with a few counts. V is TRBV5-1 and J is TRBJ1-1; 10 nucleotides line up with TRBD1. V lost 0 bases, J lost 1 base, and 6 bases stayed unmatched. Germline V gene sequence: CDR1 SGHRS, CDR2 YFSETQ. CDR3 length: 17 amino acids. Here the CDR3 DNA reads TGCGCCAGCAGCTTGGCCGGGACAGGGGTGTCGAACACTGAAGCTTTCTTT. Translating it yields CASSLAGTGVSNTEAFF. Based on the CDR3 plus reference TRBV5-1 and TRBJ1-1, the full variable domain is KAGVTQTPRYLIKTRGQQVTLSCSPISGHRSVSWYQQTPGQGLQFLFEYFSETQRNKGNFPGRFSGRQFSNSRSEMNVSTLELGDSALYLCASSLAGTGVSNTEAFFGQGTRLTVV.

The sample holds many counts of this clonotype. This chain links TRBV4-3 with TRBJ2-6, with TRBD2 identical over 9 bases. The V gene end was trimmed by 1 base and the J gene end by 2 bases; junction bases not matched to a gene: 12. This CDR3 is built from 20 residues. Looked up from germline, CDR1 is LGHNA and CDR2 is YSLEER. CDR3 loop: CASSQVRYGGRVAGANVLTF. As DNA, the CDR3 is TGCGCCAGCAGCCAAGTTCGATACGGCGGGAGGGTGGCTGGGGCCAACGTCCTGACTTTC.

This clonotype was counted a few times. This chain joins TRBV4-2 and TRBJ1-5; 8 bases are a match to TRBD1. This CDR3 has 16 amino acids. J was trimmed by 6 bases and V by 1 base; bases with no gene match: 8. The germline gives CDR1 LGHNA, CDR2 YNFKEQ. DNA for the CDR3: TGTGCCAGCAGCCAAGCCGGACAGGGTAGCGGTCAGCCCCAGCATTTT. This codes for CASSQAGQGSGQPQHF.

This clonotype turned up a few times. This rearrangement joins TRBV20-1 to TRBJ2-3; a possible D gene is TRBD1 (5 bases). The CDR3 spans 17 residues. Germline V CDR1 and CDR2: DFQATT, SNEGSKA (reference sequence). V dropped 2 bases and J dropped 3 bases, with 21 bases sitting between them. CDR3 sequence: CSARKRQQQRRTDTQYF. DNA for the CDR3: TGCAGTGCTAGAAAGAGACAGCAACAGAGGAGAACAGATACGCAGTATTTT.

This clonotype has a handful of counts. The chain combines TRBV7-9 with TRBJ2-5; D is unresolved. Germline CDR1 and CDR2: SEHNR and FQNEAQ (reference sequence). The CDR3 loop spans 12 amino acids. V shed 1 base and J shed 5 bases, with 5 bases lying between them. The CDR3 region is CASSLGAETQYF. The CDR3 coding sequence is TGTGCCAGCAGCTTAGGGGCGGAGACCCAGTACTTC.

In its sample, this clonotype was seen a few times. The chain employs TRBV15 and TRBJ2-3; TRBD1 agrees at 7 bases. The CDR3 length is 14 residues. The V and J ends lost 8 bases and 6 bases, in that order; junction bases with no gene match: 11. CDR1 is LNHNV, CDR2 YYDKDF, per germline (reference sequence). The CDR3 sequence: CATSRGINSDTQYF. The CDR3 DNA reads TGTGCCACCTCCAGGGGGATTAACTCGGATACGCAGTATTTT.

Only a few counts were recorded for this clonotype. The rearrangement joins TRBV10-3 to TRBJ2-7, with a weak D call TRBD1 (5 bases). The CDR3 is made up of 15 amino acids. Trimming shortened V by 3 bases and J by 6 bases, and 18 bases separated the two germline ends. CDR1 is ENHRY and CDR2 is SYGVKD in the germline V gene. The CDR3 sequence is CAISEVGPSRGEQYF. CDR3 DNA: TGTGCCATCAGTGAAGTGGGTCCTAGTAGGGGCGAGCAGTACTTC.

The V gene is TRBV5-1, the J gene TRBJ1-1; D is possibly TRBD1 (5 bases). CDR1 SGHRS and CDR2 YFSETQ come from the germline V gene. This CDR3 is built from 14 residues. Trimming pared 3 bases from V and 1 base from J, leaving 10 bases between. The CDR3 is CASSWGRENTEAFF. For the CDR3, the DNA is TGCGCCAGCAGCTGGGGACGGGAGAACACTGAAGCTTTCTTT.

A few counts support this clonotype. The V gene is TRBV20-1, the J gene TRBJ2-3, with 14 bases matching TRBD2. The length of the CDR3 is 20 residues. Looked up from germline, CDR1 is DFQATT and CDR2 is SNEGSKA (reference sequence). The J segment lost 3 bases and the V segment lost 8 bases, leaving 22 bases of the junction unmatched. The CDR3 is CSSHHEKGLAGVRGTDTQYF. CDR3 in DNA: TGCAGTTCTCACCACGAAAAGGGACTAGCGGGGGTACGAGGGACAGATACGCAGTATTTT.

This clonotype was detected only a few times. The chain employs TRBV10-3 and TRBJ1-2; D not resolved. V lost 4 bases, J lost 6 bases, and 9 bases lay in between. This CDR3 region has 12 residues. CDR1 is ENHRY and CDR2 is SYGVKD in the germline V gene. The CDR3 reads CAISGEGDGYTF. The CDR3 coding sequence is TGTGCCATCAGTGGGGAGGGAGATGGCTACACCTTC.

The rearrangement joins TRBV7-9 to TRBJ2-1; maybe TRBD2 (5 bases). The CDR3 has 14 amino acids. Germline CDR1 is SEHNR and CDR2 is FQNEAQ (reference sequence). The ends were cut back, 5 bases at V and 3 bases at J, with 11 bases in the middle. CDR3 sequence reads: CASSQSGNYNEQFF. CDR3 DNA: TGTGCCAGCAGCCAGAGCGGCAACTACAATGAGCAGTTCTTC. The full variable domain, completed using reference TRBV7-9 and TRBJ2-1, is DTGVSQNPRHKITKRGQNVTFRCDPISEHNRLYWYRQTLGQGPEFLTYFQNEAQLEKSRLLSDRFSAERPKGSFSTLEIQRTEQGDSAMYLCASSQSGNYNEQFFGPGTRLTVL.

V gene TRBV3-1 combines with J gene TRBJ1-2, with 10 bases lining up with TRBD1. V shed 3 bases, J shed 6 bases, and the junction held 10 bases outside the gene matches. There are 16 residues in the CDR3. CDR1 and CDR2 (germline): LGHDT, YNNKEL (reference sequence). The CDR3 DNA follows: TGTGCCAGCAGCCATGACCCGCGACAGGGGGCTCATGGCTACACCTTC. Translated, it gives CASSHDPRQGAHGYTF.